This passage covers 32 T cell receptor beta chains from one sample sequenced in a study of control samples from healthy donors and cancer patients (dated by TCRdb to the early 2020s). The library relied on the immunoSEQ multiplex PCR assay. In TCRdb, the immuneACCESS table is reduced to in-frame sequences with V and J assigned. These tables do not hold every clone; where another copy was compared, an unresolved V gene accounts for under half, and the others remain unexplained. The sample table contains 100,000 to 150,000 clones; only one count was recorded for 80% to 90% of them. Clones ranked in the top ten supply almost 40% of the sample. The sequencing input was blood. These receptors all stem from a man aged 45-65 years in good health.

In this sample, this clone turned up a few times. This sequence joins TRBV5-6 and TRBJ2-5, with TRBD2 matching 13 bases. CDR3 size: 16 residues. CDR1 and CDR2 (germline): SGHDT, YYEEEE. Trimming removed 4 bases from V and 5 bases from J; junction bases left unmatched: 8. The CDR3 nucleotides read TGTGCCAGCAGCCGTGGACTAGCGGGGGCCGGGGAGACCCAGTACTTC. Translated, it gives CASSRGLAGAGETQYF.

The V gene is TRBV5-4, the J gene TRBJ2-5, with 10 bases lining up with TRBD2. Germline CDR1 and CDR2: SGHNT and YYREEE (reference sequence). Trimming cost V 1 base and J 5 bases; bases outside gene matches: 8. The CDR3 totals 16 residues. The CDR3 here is CASSLKLAGVGETQYF. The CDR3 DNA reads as TGTGCCAGCAGCTTGAAGCTAGCGGGGGTGGGGGAGACCCAGTACTTC.

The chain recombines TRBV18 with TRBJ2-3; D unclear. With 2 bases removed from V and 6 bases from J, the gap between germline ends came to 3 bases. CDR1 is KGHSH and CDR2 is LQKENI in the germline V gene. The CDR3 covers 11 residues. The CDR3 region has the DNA TGTGCCAGCTCACCAGGGGATACGCAGTATTTT. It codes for CASSPGDTQYF.

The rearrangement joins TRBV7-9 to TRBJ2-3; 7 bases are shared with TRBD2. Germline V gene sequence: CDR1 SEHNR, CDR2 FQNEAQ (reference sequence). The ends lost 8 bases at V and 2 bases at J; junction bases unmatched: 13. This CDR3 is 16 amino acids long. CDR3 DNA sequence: TGTGCCAGCCAAACCATCCGGGCGGGAGACACAGATACGCAGTATTTT. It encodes CASQTIRAGDTDTQYF.

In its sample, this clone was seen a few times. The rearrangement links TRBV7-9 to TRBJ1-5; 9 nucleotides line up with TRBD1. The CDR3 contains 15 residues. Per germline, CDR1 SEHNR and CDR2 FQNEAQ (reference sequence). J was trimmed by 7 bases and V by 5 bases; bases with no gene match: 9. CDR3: CASSPGQGFGQPQHF. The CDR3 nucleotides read TGTGCCAGCAGCCCGGGACAGGGTTTTGGGCAGCCCCAGCATTTT.

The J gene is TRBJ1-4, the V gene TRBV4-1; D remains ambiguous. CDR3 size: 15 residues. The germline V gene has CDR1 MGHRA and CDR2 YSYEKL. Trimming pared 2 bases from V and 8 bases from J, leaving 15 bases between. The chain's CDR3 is CASSQRDQAGEKLFF. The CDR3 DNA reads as TGCGCCAGCAGCCAACGGGATCAGGCGGGCGAAAAACTGTTTTTT.

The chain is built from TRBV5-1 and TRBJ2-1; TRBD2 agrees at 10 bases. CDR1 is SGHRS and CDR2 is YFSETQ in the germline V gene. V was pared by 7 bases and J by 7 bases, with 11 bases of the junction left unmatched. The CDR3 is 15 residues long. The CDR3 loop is CASSPLAGEGNEQFF. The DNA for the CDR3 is TGCGCCAGCTCCCCTCTAGCGGGGGAAGGAAATGAGCAGTTCTTC.

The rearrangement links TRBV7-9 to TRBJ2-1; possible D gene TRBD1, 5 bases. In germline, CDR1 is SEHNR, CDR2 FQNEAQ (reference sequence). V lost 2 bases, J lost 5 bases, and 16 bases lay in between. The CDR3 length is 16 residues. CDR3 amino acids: CASSLKSPDSHNEQFF. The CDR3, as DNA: TGTGCCAGCAGCTTAAAGTCCCCCGACAGTCACAATGAGCAGTTCTTC.

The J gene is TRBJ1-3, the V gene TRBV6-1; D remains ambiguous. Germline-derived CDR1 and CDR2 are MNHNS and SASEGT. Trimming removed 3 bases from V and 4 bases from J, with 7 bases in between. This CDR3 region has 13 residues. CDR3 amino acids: CASSEGWGNTIYF. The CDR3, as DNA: TGTGCCAGCAGTGAGGGATGGGGAAACACCATATATTTT.

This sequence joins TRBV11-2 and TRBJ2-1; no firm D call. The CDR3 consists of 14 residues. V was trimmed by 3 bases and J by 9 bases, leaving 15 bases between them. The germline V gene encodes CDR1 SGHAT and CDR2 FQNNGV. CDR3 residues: CASSFVPSLGEQFF. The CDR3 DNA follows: TGTGCCAGCAGCTTTGTCCCCTCCTTGGGTGAGCAGTTCTTC.

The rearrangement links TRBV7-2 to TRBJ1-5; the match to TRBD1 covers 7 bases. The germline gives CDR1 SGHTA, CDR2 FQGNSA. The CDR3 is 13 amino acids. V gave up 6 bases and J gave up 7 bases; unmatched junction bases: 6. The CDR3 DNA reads TGTGCCAGCAGACAGACAGGGTACCAGCCCCAGCATTTT. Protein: CASRQTGYQPQHF.

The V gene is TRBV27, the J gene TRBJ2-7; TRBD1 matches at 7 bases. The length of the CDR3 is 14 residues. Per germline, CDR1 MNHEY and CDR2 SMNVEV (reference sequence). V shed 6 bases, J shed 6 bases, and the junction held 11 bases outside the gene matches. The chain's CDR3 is CASRRPQGDGEQYF. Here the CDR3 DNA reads TGTGCCAGCAGACGGCCCCAGGGGGACGGCGAGCAGTACTTC.

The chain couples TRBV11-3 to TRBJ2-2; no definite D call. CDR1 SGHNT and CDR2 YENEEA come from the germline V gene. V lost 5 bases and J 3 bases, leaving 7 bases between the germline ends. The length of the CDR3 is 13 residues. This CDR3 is CASSARDTGELFF. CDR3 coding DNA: TGTGCCAGCAGCGCACGGGACACCGGGGAGCTGTTTTTT.

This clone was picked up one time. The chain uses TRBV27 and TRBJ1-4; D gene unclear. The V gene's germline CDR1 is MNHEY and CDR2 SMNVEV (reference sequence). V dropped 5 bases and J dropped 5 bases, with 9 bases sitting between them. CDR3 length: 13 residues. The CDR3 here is CASSLRRNEKLFF. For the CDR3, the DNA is TGTGCCAGCAGTCTCCGACGGAATGAAAAACTGTTTTTT.

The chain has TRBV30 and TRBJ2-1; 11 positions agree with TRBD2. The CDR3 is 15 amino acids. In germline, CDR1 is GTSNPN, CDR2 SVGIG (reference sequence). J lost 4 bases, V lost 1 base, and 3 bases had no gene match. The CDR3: CAWSDLAGGYNEQFF. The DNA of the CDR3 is TGTGCCTGGAGTGACCTAGCGGGGGGTTACAATGAGCAGTTCTTC.

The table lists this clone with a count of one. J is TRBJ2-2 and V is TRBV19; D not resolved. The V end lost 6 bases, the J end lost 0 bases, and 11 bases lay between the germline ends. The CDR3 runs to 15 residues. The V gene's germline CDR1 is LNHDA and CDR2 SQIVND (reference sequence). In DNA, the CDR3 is TGTGCCAGTAGCCTCCGGCCACCGAACACCGGGGAGCTGTTTTTT. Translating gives CASSLRPPNTGELFF.

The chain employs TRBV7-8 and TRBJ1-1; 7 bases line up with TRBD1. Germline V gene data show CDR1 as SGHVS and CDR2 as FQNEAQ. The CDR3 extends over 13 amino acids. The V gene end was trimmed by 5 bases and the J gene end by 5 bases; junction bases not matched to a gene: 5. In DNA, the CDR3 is TGTGCCAGCAGCGCTACAGGGGTAACTGAAGCTTTCTTT. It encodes CASSATGVTEAFF.

The CDR3 DNA sequence: TGTGCCAGCAGCCGTGACAGGACTAACTATGGCTACACCTTC. Translation gives CASSRDRTNYGYTF. The chain couples TRBV11-2 to TRBJ1-2; D is perhaps TRBD1 (6 bases). The CDR3 covers 14 residues. With 5 bases removed from V and 0 bases from J, the gap between germline ends came to 10 bases. Looked up from germline, CDR1 is SGHAT and CDR2 is FQNNGV.

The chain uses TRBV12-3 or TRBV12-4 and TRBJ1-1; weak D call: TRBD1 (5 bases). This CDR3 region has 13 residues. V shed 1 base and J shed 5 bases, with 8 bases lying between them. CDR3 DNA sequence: TGTGCCAGCAGTTTAGGACGGGGGACTGAAGCTTTCTTT. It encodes CASSLGRGTEAFF.

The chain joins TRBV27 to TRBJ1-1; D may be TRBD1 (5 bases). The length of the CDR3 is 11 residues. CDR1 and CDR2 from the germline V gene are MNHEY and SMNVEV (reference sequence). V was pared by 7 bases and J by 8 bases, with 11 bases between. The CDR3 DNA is TGTGCCAGCATGCGGGGGGGGGAAGCTTTCTTT. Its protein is CASMRGGEAFF.

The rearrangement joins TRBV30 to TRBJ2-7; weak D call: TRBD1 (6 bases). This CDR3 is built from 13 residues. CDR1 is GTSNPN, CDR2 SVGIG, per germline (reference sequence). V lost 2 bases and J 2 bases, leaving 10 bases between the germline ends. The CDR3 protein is CAWSKGVTYEQYF. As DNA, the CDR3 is TGTGCCTGGAGTAAGGGGGTAACCTACGAGCAGTACTTC.

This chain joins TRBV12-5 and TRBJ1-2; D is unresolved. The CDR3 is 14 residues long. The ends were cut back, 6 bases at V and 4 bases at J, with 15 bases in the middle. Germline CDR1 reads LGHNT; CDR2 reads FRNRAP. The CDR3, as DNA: TGTGCTAGTGGCCCCAGTGGATTACCCTATGGCTACACCTTC. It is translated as CASGPSGLPYGYTF.

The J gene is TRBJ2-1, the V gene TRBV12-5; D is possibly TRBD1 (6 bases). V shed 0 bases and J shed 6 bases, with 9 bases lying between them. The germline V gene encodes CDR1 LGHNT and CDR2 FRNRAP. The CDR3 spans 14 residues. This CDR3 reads CASGLVGASNEQFF. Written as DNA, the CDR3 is TGTGCTAGTGGTTTGGTGGGGGCATCCAATGAGCAGTTCTTC.

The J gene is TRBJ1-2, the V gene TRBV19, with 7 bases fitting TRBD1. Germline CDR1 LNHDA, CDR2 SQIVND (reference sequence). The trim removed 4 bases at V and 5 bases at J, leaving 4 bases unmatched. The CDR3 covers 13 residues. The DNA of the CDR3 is TGTGCCAGTAGTAGGGACAGAGTTTATGGCTACACCTTC. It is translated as CASSRDRVYGYTF. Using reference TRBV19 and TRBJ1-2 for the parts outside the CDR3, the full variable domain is DGGITQSPKYLFRKEGQNVTLSCEQNLNHDAMYWYRQDPGQGLRLIYYSQIVNDFQKGDIAEGYSVSREKKESFPLTVTSAQKNPTAFYLCASSRDRVYGYTFGSGTRLTVV.

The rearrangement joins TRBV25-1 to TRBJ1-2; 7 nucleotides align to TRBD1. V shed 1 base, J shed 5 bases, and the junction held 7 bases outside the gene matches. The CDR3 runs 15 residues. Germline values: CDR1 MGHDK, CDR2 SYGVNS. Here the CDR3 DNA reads TGTGCCAGCAGTGAATGGTCAGGGGGGTCTTATGGCTACACCTTC. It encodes CASSEWSGGSYGYTF.

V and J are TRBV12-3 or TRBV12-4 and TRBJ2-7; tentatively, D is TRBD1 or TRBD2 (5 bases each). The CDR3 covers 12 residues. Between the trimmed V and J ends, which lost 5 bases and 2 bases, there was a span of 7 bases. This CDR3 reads CASSQGPYEQYF. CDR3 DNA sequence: TGTGCCAGCAGTCAGGGACCCTACGAGCAGTACTTC.

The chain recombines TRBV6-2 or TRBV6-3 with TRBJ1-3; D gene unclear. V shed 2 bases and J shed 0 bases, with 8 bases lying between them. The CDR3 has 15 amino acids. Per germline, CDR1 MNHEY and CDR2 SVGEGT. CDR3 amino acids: CASSYDSSSGNTIYF. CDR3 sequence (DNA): TGTGCCAGCAGTTACGACTCGAGCTCTGGAAACACCATATATTTT.

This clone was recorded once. CDR3 DNA: TGTGCCAGCAGTGAAGCATATCGTATAAGACAGGGCTCCTACGAGCAGTACTTC. Translation gives CASSEAYRIRQGSYEQYF. The rearrangement uses TRBV6-1 and TRBJ2-7, with 7 bases identical to TRBD1. The CDR3 consists of 18 residues. V lost 0 bases, J lost 0 bases, and 11 bases stayed unmatched. In germline, CDR1 is MNHNS, CDR2 SASEGT.

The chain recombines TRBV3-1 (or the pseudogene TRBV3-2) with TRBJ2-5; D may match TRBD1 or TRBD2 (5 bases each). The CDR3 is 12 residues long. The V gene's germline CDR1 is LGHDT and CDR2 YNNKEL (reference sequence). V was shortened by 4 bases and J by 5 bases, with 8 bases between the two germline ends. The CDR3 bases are TGTGCCAGCAGCCCGGGGCGCGAGACCCAGTACTTC. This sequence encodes CASSPGRETQYF.

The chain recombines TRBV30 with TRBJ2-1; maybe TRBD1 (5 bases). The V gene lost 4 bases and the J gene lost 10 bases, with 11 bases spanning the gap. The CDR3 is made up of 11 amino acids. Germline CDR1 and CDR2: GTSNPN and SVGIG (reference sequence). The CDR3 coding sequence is TGTGCCTGGAAAAGGGGTGGCGAGCAGTTCTTC. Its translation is CAWKRGGEQFF.

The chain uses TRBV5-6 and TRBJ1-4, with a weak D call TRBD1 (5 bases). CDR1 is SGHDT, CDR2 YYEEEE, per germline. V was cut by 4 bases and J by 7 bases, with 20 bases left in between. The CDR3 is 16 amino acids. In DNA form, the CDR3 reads TGTGCCAGCAGCGGCGCCGGGACGGCAAATCGTGAAAAACTGTTTTTT. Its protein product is CASSGAGTANREKLFF.

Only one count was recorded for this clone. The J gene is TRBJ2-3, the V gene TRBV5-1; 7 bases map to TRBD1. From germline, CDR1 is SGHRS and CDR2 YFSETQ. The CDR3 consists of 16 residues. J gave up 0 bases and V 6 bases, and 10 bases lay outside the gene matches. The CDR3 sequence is CASTRQGDQSTDTQYF. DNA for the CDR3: TGCGCCAGCACCCGTCAGGGGGACCAAAGCACAGATACGCAGTATTTT.